The 29 T cell receptor beta chains in this list originate from one sample, sequenced in a study of cytotoxic CD8 clonotypes in ibrutinib-treated CLL. Generated by immunoSEQ multiplex PCR, the TCRdb table keeps only in-frame clones and is missing some. The sample has 200,000 or so clones, 60% to 80% seen once; the top ten hold roughly 5.8%. This sample comprised PBMCs, obtained after 12 months of ibrutinib treatment. The receptor source for this set is a human donor with chronic lymphocytic leukemia.

On this clone itself: Within the sample, other DNA sequences also encode this same CDR3. J is TRBJ1-1 and V is TRBV6-5; D ambiguous. V dropped 1 base and J dropped 1 base, with 10 bases sitting between them. Germline CDR1 MNHEY, CDR2 SVGAGI. This CDR3 contains 15 residues. The CDR3 reads CASSYLGRKNTEAFF. DNA of the CDR3: TGTGCCAGCAGTTACTTAGGCAGAAAGAACACTGAAGCTTTCTTT.

This clone appeared a few times. This chain joins TRBV2 and TRBJ2-6; D is ambiguous. V gave up 4 bases and J gave up 0 bases, with 7 bases separating them. The V gene's germline CDR1 is SNHLY and CDR2 FYNNEI. The CDR3 runs to 15 residues. Written as DNA, the CDR3 is TGTGCCAGCAGTGTTAGGAGCTCTGGGGCCAACGTCCTGACTTTC. Translation: CASSVRSSGANVLTF.

The V and J genes are TRBV11-2 and TRBJ2-7; TRBD2 matches 11 bases. The length of the CDR3 is 17 residues. The germline CDR1 and CDR2 sequences are SGHAT and FQNNGV. V shed 7 bases and J 0 bases; nucleotides not matched to a gene: 11. CDR3 DNA: TGTGCCAGCAAGTCGCCTAGCGGGAGGTCCTACTCCTACGAGCAGTACTTC. Translated, it gives CASKSPSGRSYSYEQYF.

The chain carries TRBV10-3 and TRBJ2-7, with 7 positions matching TRBD2. V lost 4 bases, J lost 2 bases, and 5 bases stayed unmatched. The CDR3 has 14 amino acids. Per germline, CDR1 ENHRY and CDR2 SYGVKD. CDR3 residues: CAISATSVTYEQYF. The CDR3, as DNA: TGTGCCATCAGTGCCACTAGCGTTACCTACGAGCAGTACTTC.

The chain is built from TRBV28 and TRBJ1-2; D unresolved. Germline CDR1 is MDHEN and CDR2 is SYDVKM. CDR3 length: 13 residues. Trimming cost V 7 bases and J 4 bases, with 13 bases left between them. As DNA, the CDR3 is TGTGCCAGCATCCCACAGAGCGTCTATGGCTACACCTTC. Translating it yields CASIPQSVYGYTF.

V and J are TRBV30 and TRBJ1-4; 10 bases fit TRBD1. Germline CDR1 GTSNPN, CDR2 SVGIG (reference sequence). This CDR3 contains 15 residues. The V segment lost 1 base and the J segment 10 bases; nucleotides outside the gene matches: 9. The CDR3 DNA follows: TGTGCCTGGAGTGACAGGACAGGGGGTTTCGGAAAACTGTTTTTT. As protein: CAWSDRTGGFGKLFF.

Ten or more counts support this clone. The chain recombines TRBV28 with TRBJ2-7; D is perhaps TRBD2 (6 bases). V was trimmed by 10 bases and J by 4 bases, leaving 35 bases between them. This CDR3 is built from 19 residues. Looked up from germline, CDR1 is MDHEN and CDR2 is SYDVKM. The CDR3 sequence is CATKASRVGDFRGGYEQYF. In nucleotides, the CDR3 is TGTGCCACCAAGGCGTCAAGGGTCGGGGACTTCCGTGGTGGATACGAGCAGTACTTC.

V gene TRBV30 combines with J gene TRBJ2-2; no firm D call. Germline CDR1 reads GTSNPN; CDR2 reads SVGIG (reference sequence). The CDR3 extends over 15 amino acids. Trimming left V 7 bases short and J 3 bases short, with 18 bases between. CDR3 nucleotides: TGTGCCTCCCGCAAGCGCCCAACCGACACCGGGGAGCTGTTTTTT. Amino acid sequence: CASRKRPTDTGELFF. Drawing the rest from reference TRBV30 and TRBJ2-2, the complete variable domain is SQTIHQWPATLVQPVGSPLSLECTVEGTSNPNLYWYRQAAGRGLQLLFYSVGIGQISSEVPQNLSASRPQDRQFILSSKKLLLSDSGFYLCASRKRPTDTGELFFGEGSRLTVL.

The CDR3 is CAWSVIWGQKGAFF. The CDR3 DNA is TGTGCCTGGAGTGTAATCTGGGGGCAGAAGGGAGCTTTCTTT. The rearrangement uses TRBV30 and TRBJ1-1, with D possibly being TRBD1 (6 bases). The CDR3 consists of 14 residues. The V and J ends lost 0 bases and 10 bases respectively, with 18 bases between them. Looked up from germline, CDR1 is GTSNPN and CDR2 is SVGIG (reference sequence).

The genes are TRBV18 and TRBJ2-7; 10 bases line up with TRBD2. V was pared by 3 bases and J by 3 bases, with 5 bases of the junction left unmatched. The CDR3 extends over 15 amino acids. CDR1 is KGHSH, CDR2 LQKENI, per germline. The CDR3 protein is CASSPFGTSDYEQYF. CDR3 in DNA: TGTGCCAGCTCACCTTTTGGGACTAGCGACTACGAGCAGTACTTC.

This clone occurred once. The chain links TRBV7-8 to TRBJ1-1; 8 bases are shared with TRBD1. From germline, CDR1 is SGHVS and CDR2 FQNEAQ. This CDR3 is built from 15 residues. J lost 5 bases, V lost 1 base, and 6 bases had no gene match. The CDR3 sequence: CASSLGGTGGTEAFF. CDR3 DNA: TGTGCCAGCAGCTTAGGCGGGACAGGAGGGACTGAAGCTTTCTTT.

V gene TRBV5-1 combines with J gene TRBJ2-1; the D call may be TRBD1 or TRBD2 (5 bases each). Germline V gene lookup returns CDR1 SGHRS and CDR2 YFSETQ. This CDR3 is built from 16 residues. V lost 2 bases to trimming and J lost 9 bases, with 21 bases between them. This CDR3 is CASSFWSGRDGGEQFF. CDR3 nucleotide sequence: TGCGCCAGCAGCTTTTGGTCGGGACGGGACGGCGGTGAGCAGTTCTTC.

The chain is built from TRBV18 and TRBJ1-5; TRBD1 is a possible D gene (5 bases). V was clipped by 3 bases and J by 3 bases, with 15 bases between them. The CDR3 loop spans 16 amino acids. Germline assignment: CDR1 KGHSH and CDR2 LQKENI. The CDR3 sequence is CASSPGQGTYNQPQHF. In DNA, the CDR3 is TGTGCCAGCTCACCCGGGCAGGGCACTTACAATCAGCCCCAGCATTTT.

As regards this clone: The junction differs from germline at one of its ends, possibly a read error. V and J are TRBV28 and TRBJ1-2; D remains ambiguous. CDR1 is MDHEN and CDR2 is SYDVKM in the germline V gene. CDR3 length: 13 residues. CDR3 sequence reads: CASTLGRMYGYTF. CDR3 nucleotide sequence: TGTGCCAGCACTTTAGGCAGGATGTATGGCTACACCTTC.

The chain combines TRBV6-6 with TRBJ2-7; D is uncertain. V shed 5 bases and J shed 3 bases, with 17 bases lying between them. Germline V CDR1 and CDR2: MNHNY, SVGAGI (reference sequence). This CDR3 spans 15 amino acids. CDR3 loop: CASSATDPTGYEQYF. CDR3 sequence (DNA): TGTGCCAGCAGTGCTACCGATCCGACGGGCTACGAGCAGTACTTC.

J is TRBJ2-1 and V is TRBV27; tentatively, D is TRBD1 or TRBD2 (5 bases each). Per germline, CDR1 MNHEY and CDR2 SMNVEV (reference sequence). The CDR3 has 15 residues. V was pared by 6 bases and J by 0 bases, with 12 bases between. CDR3 nucleotides: TGTGCCAGCAGCTGGGCAGGGAGCTCCTACAATGAGCAGTTCTTC. Its protein product is CASSWAGSSYNEQFF.

V is TRBV30 and J is TRBJ1-5; D perhaps matches TRBD1 (5 bases). Trimming cost V 8 bases and J 3 bases, with 14 bases left between them. Germline CDR1 and CDR2: GTSNPN and SVGIG (reference sequence). The CDR3 contains 13 residues. CDR3 sequence: CAGQWGVNQPQHF. CDR3 bases: TGTGCCGGACAATGGGGTGTCAATCAGCCCCAGCATTTT.

V usage is TRBV4-1 and J usage is TRBJ2-7, with TRBD1 matching 10 bases. After removal of 4 bases from V and 2 bases from J, the junction contained 2 bases not matched to a gene. Germline V gene data show CDR1 as MGHRA and CDR2 as YSYEKL. This CDR3 is 14 amino acids long. The CDR3 loop is CASSPGQGAYEQYF. The CDR3 DNA follows: TGCGCCAGCAGCCCAGGACAGGGGGCCTACGAGCAGTACTTC.

Turning to this clone: Distinct nucleotide sequences in the sample also encode this CDR3. This chain connects TRBV9 to TRBJ1-1; 7 bases line up with TRBD1. CDR1 is SGDLS and CDR2 is YYNGEE in the germline V gene. This CDR3 has 13 residues. J gave up 4 bases and V 3 bases, and 3 bases lay outside the gene matches. The CDR3 spells CASSAGGSTEAFF. The CDR3 DNA reads TGTGCCAGCAGCGCAGGGGGAAGCACTGAAGCTTTCTTT.

The CDR3 is CASSYRATDTQYF. The CDR3 DNA follows: TGTGCCAGCAGTTACAGGGCCACAGATACGCAGTATTTT. The chain has TRBV27 and TRBJ2-3; possibly TRBD1 for D (6 bases). The V end was cut by 4 bases, the J end by 2 bases, with 7 bases between. This CDR3 is 13 amino acids long. Germline loops: CDR1 MNHEY, CDR2 SMNVEV (reference sequence).

This clone was found a few times. The chain combines TRBV2 with TRBJ2-1; 9 bases line up with TRBD1. V was pared by 5 bases and J by 2 bases, with 4 bases of the junction left unmatched. Germline values: CDR1 SNHLY, CDR2 FYNNEI. The CDR3 sequence is 15 residues long. DNA for the CDR3: TGTGCCAGCAGTCCGGACAGGGGCACCTACAATGAGCAGTTCTTC. It specifies CASSPDRGTYNEQFF.

The CDR3 spells CASSSPWGAGSSYEQYF. The CDR3, as DNA: TGTGCCAGCAGTTCTCCCTGGGGAGCGGGAAGCTCCTACGAGCAGTACTTC. The V and J genes are TRBV28 and TRBJ2-7; 7 nucleotides match TRBD2. The length of the CDR3 is 17 residues. J gave up 0 bases and V 4 bases, and 12 bases lay outside the gene matches. Germline V CDR1 and CDR2: MDHEN, SYDVKM.

The chain uses TRBV28 and TRBJ2-3; 9 bases are a match to TRBD1. CDR3 length: 15 amino acids. Germline V gene sequence: CDR1 MDHEN, CDR2 SYDVKM. V shed 7 bases, J shed 3 bases, and the junction held 8 bases outside the gene matches. CDR3 residues: CASNSDRGWTDTQYF. CDR3 sequence (DNA): TGTGCCAGCAACTCCGACAGGGGGTGGACAGATACGCAGTATTTT.

This chain's CDR3 is CAWSVLYGKPGEQFF. DNA for the CDR3: TGTGCCTGGAGTGTACTGTATGGCAAACCCGGGGAACAGTTCTTC. V and J are TRBV30 and TRBJ2-1, with a possible D match to TRBD2 (5 bases). CDR1 and CDR2 from the germline V gene are GTSNPN and SVGIG (reference sequence). This CDR3 contains 15 residues. The V and J ends lost 0 bases and 13 bases respectively, with 22 bases between them.

The rearrangement links TRBV6-6 to TRBJ2-5, with 8 nucleotides matching TRBD1. Losses at the gene ends were 2 bases for V and 1 base for J; bases not matched to a gene: 3. This CDR3 has 15 amino acids. The germline V gene encodes CDR1 MNHNY and CDR2 SVGAGI (reference sequence). The CDR3 loop reads CASSYSQGAQETQYF. The CDR3 nucleotides read TGTGCCAGCAGTTACAGTCAGGGGGCCCAAGAGACCCAGTACTTC.

V usage is TRBV7-2 and J usage is TRBJ2-1; D remains ambiguous. The germline gives CDR1 SGHTA, CDR2 FQGNSA. CDR3 length equals 13 residues. The V end was cut by 3 bases, the J end by 7 bases, with 10 bases between. CDR3 nucleotides: TGTGCCAGCAGCTTTAGCCTACCGAATGAGCAGTTCTTC. Translating gives CASSFSLPNEQFF.

The rearrangement joins TRBV14 to TRBJ1-1; D uncertain. The CDR3 extends over 13 amino acids. Germline CDR1 reads SGHDN; CDR2 reads FVKESK. The ends were cut back, 4 bases at V and 2 bases at J, with 8 bases in the middle. In DNA, the CDR3 is TGTGCCAGCAGCCGAATGTCAAACACTGAAGCTTTCTTT. Amino acids: CASSRMSNTEAFF.

The chain recombines TRBV19 with TRBJ1-2, with D hard to call. Germline CDR1 and CDR2: LNHDA and SQIVND (reference sequence). Trimming took off 11 bases at V and 2 bases at J, with 21 bases between the two ends. CDR3 length equals 15 residues. CDR3 in amino acids: CAAGMAETKNYGYTF. The CDR3 DNA reads TGTGCCGCTGGAATGGCAGAAACTAAAAACTATGGCTACACCTTC.

The V call is TRBV5-8, the J call TRBJ1-3; D is ambiguous. Germline V gene lookup returns CDR1 SGHTS and CDR2 YDEGEE. With 0 bases removed from V and 5 bases from J, the gap between germline ends came to 15 bases. There are 16 residues in the CDR3. The CDR3 reads CASSLERPRGRNTIYF. CDR3 in DNA: TGTGCCAGCAGCTTGGAGAGGCCCCGAGGTAGAAACACCATATATTTT.